This TCR beta chain was identified in a study of identical twins. This clonotype has a handful of counts. With 1 base clipped from V and 11 bases from J, the junction kept 7 bases outside the gene matches. The CDR3 totals 14 residues. Germline values: CDR1 LGHDT, CDR2 YNNKEL (reference sequence). From the 5' RACE reads, TCRdb called clonotypes with MiXCR, one entry per CDR3 protein. The table records hundreds of thousands of distinct CDR3 sequences, around 8.1% of them present only once. This same sample was also part of a study on yellow fever vaccine responses in identical twins.

Sequenced material: memory (CD45RO+) T cells sorted from blood. The receptor was isolated from a woman under 30 in good health. The chain couples TRBV3-1 to TRBJ1-4; the match to TRBD1 covers 7 bases. The CDR3 DNA is TGTGCCAGCAGCCAAGTTGGGACAGTTGGCAAACTGTTTTTT. As protein: CASSQVGTVGKLFF.